This T cell receptor (beta chain) was sequenced for a study of T-cell reconstitution after alpha-beta-depleted transplantation in children. Study findings and constraints: One year after transplant, T-cell counts and diversity came mostly from newly produced T cells. Recipient T cells and thymic progenitors that survived gave rise to the high TCRbeta diversity observed at day 60 in some patients. Several hundred expanded graft clones reportedly were the source of alpha-beta T cells about two months after transplant.

This clonotype came up many times. The target antigen is unknown. The authors prepared the TCRbeta library with unique molecular identifiers. TCRdb reanalysed the PCR reads using MiXCR and keeps one entry per CDR3 protein. The table records over 2,500 distinct CDR3 sequences, 28% of them present only once. The sequences come from PBMCs, mostly from graft donor cells, collected 60 days after TCRalphabeta/CD19-depleted stem cell transplant. The sequence came from a male patient under 10 years old who had a stem cell transplant for acute myeloid leukemia, so the T cells may come from the graft donor.

CDR3 amino acids: CASSLVVGEQYF. DNA of the CDR3: TGTGCCAGCAGCTTAGTCGTGGGGGAGCAGTACTTC. The rearrangement uses TRBV7-9 and TRBJ2-7; D is ambiguous. The CDR3 sequence is 12 residues long. Germline V gene data show CDR1 as SEHNR and CDR2 as FQNEAQ (reference sequence). V was cut by 1 base and J by 7 bases, with 8 bases left in between. The variable domain in full, completed from reference TRBV7-9 and TRBJ2-7, reads DTGVSQNPRHKITKRGQNVTFRCDPISEHNRLYWYRQTLGQGPEFLTYFQNEAQLEKSRLLSDRFSAERPKGSFSTLEIQRTEQGDSAMYLCASSLVVGEQYFGPGTRLTVT.